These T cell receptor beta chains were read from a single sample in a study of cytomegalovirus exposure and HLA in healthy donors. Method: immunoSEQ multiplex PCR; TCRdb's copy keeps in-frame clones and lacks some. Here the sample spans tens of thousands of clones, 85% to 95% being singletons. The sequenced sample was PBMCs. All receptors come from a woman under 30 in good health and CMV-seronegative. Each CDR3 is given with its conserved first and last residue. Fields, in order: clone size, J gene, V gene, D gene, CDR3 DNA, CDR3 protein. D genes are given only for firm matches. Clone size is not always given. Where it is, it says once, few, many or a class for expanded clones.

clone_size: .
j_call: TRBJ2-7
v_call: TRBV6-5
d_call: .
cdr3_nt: TGTGCCAGCAGCCCAATCCCCGCCAGGATCTACGAGCAGTACTTC
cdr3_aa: CASSPIPARIYEQYF

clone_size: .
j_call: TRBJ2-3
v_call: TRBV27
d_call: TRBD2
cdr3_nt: TGTGCCAGCAGTTTAAGACCCGCGGGAGGGGAAGATACGCAGTATTTT
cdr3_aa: CASSLRPAGGEDTQYF

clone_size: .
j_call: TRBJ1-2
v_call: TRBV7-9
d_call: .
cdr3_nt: TGTGCCAGCAGCACAGAACTAGGGGGTCCTAACTATGGCTACACCTTC
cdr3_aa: CASSTELGGPNYGYTF

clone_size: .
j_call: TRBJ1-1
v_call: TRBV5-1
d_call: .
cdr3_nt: TGCGCCAGCAGCTTGGTTTCCGACAGCACCTTTGAAGCTTTCTTT
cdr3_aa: CASSLVSDSTFEAFF

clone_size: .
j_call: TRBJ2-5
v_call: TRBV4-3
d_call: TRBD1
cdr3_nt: TGCGCCAGCAGCCTTGGACAGGGCCTCGGAGAGACCCAGTACTTC
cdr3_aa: CASSLGQGLGETQYF

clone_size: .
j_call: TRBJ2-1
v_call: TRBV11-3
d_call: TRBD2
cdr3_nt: TGTGCCAGCAGCTTAGCAGCGGGGGGCTACAATGAGCAGTTCTTC
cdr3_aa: CASSLAAGGYNEQFF

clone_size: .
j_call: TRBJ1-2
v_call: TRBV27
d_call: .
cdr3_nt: TGTGCCAGCAGTCCGCGACAGGTGAATTATGGCTACACCTTC
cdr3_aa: CASSPRQVNYGYTF

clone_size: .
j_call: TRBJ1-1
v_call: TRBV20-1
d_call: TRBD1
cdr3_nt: TGCAGGGCTGGACAGGGCACTGAAGCTTTCTTT
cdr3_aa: CRAGQGTEAFF

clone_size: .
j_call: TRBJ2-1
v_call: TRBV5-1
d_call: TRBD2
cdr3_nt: TGCGCCAGCAGCTTGGGACTAGCGGGGGGGCGGTACAATGAGCAGTTCTTC
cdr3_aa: CASSLGLAGGRYNEQFF

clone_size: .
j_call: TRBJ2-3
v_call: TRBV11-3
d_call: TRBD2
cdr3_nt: TGTGCCAGCAGCCCAGGGACTAGCGGGGGGGTCGATACGCAGTATTTT
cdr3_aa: CASSPGTSGGVDTQYF

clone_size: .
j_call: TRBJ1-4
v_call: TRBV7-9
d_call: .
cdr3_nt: TGTGCCAGCAGCCGCGCAGGGGTTAGGGCAACTAATGAAAAACTGTTTTTT
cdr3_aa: CASSRAGVRATNEKLFF

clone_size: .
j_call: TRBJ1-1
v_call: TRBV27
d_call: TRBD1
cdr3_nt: TGTGCCAGCGGTGGGGACAGATTGAACACTGAAGCTTTCTTT
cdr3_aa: CASGGDRLNTEAFF

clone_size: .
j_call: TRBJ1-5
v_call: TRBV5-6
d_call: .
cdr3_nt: TGTGCCAGCAGCTTGGGACAGAGCAATCAGCCCCAGCATTTT
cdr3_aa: CASSLGQSNQPQHF

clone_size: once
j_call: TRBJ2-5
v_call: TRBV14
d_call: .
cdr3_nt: TGTGCCAGCAGCCTATACGCTCCGGGGGAGACCCAGTACTTC
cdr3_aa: CASSLYAPGETQYF

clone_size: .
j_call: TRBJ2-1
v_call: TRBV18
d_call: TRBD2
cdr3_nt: TGTGCCAGCACTCTAGCGGGCCACTCCTACAATGAGCAGTTCTTC
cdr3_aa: CASTLAGHSYNEQFF

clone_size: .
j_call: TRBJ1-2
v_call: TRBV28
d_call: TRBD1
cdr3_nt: TGTGCCAGCAAAGACAGGGGCCGAGGCTACACCTTC
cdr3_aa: CASKDRGRGYTF